The clone carrying this T cell receptor beta chain showed up just a few times. Its antigen is not known. Study-level results: Whole repertoires were not studied in the larger cohort, only one V-J beta rearrangement. Tumor Treg TCRs overlapped most with tumor naive CD4+ cells. In terms of TCR gene usage, tumor memory CD4+ T cells clustered together with blood and lymph node memory CD4+ cells, as well as with lymph node naive CD4+ cells.

Semi-nested PCR with Nested Universal Primer A followed constant-region reverse priming of full-length variable regions. TCRdb re-analysed the 5' RACE reads in MiXCR, keeping a single row per CDR3 protein. The sample shows approximately 21,000 distinct CDR3 sequences, less than 40% of them seen only once. The junction had 3 bases not matched to a gene; V was cut back by 3 bases and J by 6 bases. The CDR3 runs to 15 residues. Germline V gene sequence: CDR1 KGHSH, CDR2 LQKENI. The chain has TRBV18 and TRBJ2-7, with TRBD2 matching over 15 bases. Sequencing was performed on tumor-infiltrating naive CD4+ T cells sorted from the breast tumor. Subset described: naive CD4+ T cells, CD4+CD45RA+CD25-. This sequence originates from a female donor with breast cancer. In DNA, the CDR3 is TGTGCCAGCTCACCTGGGACTAGCGGGAGGTCCGAGCAGTACTTC. This sequence encodes CASSPGTSGRSEQYF.